The entry below describes one T cell receptor (beta chain). Its target is not known. J gave up 0 bases and V 3 bases, and 6 bases lay outside the gene matches. CDR3 length equals 16 residues. Germline V gene lookup returns CDR1 LGHNA and CDR2 YSLEER. This specimen belongs to a study of blood T cells in healthy people across ages. Study observations and caveats: Roughly linearly, TCR beta diversity per million T cells fell as age increased.

Together with a sample-barcoded 5' primer, a J-beta primer mix was included in a second PCR lasting roughly 6 to 12 cycles. TCRdb re-called the 5' RACE reads with MiXCR, one entry per CDR3 protein. The sample consists of about 1.4 million distinct CDR3 sequences, around 59% of them appearing once. Sequencing was performed on blood. The V and J genes are TRBV4-3 and TRBJ2-3; TRBD2 matches at 7 bases. The sequence derives from a man between 18 and 29 years old in good health. The CDR3 loop reads CASSHASGPSTDTQYF. The CDR3 DNA sequence: TGCGCCAGCAGCCATGCTAGCGGACCCAGCACAGATACGCAGTATTTT.